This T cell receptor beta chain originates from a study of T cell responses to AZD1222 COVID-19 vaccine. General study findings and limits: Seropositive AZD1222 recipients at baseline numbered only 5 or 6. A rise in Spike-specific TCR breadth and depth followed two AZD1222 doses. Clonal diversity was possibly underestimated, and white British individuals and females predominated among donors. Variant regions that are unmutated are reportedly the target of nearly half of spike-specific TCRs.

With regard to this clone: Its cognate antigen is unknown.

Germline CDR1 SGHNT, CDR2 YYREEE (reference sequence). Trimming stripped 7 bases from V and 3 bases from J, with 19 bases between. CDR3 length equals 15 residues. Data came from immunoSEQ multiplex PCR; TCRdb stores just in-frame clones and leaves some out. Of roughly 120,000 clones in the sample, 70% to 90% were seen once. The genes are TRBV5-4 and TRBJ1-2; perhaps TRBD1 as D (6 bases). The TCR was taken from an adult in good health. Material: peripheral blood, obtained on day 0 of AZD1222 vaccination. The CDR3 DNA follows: TGTGCCAGCTCCCCGGGGGGGGGCATGGACTATGGCTACACCTTC. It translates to CASSPGGGMDYGYTF.